These 30 T cell receptor beta chains came from one sample sequenced in a study of cytomegalovirus exposure and HLA in healthy donors. The primer mix had 60 Vbeta and 13 Jbeta primers. Assay: immunoSEQ multiplex PCR; the TCRdb copy retains only in-frame clones and omits some. The sample holds 60,000 to 85,000 clones, around 76% seen once. The source material was PBMCs. These receptors were obtained from a middle-aged man in good health and CMV-seronegative.

The chain links TRBV18 to TRBJ1-2, with 8 positions matching TRBD1. CDR1 and CDR2 from the germline V gene are KGHSH and LQKENI. V shed 5 bases and J 1 base; nucleotides not matched to a gene: 6. This CDR3 region has 15 residues. CDR3: CASSAPGGVNYGYTF. In DNA, the CDR3 is TGTGCCAGCTCAGCCCCAGGGGGCGTTAACTATGGCTACACCTTC.

V and J are TRBV5-4 and TRBJ1-1; D possibly corresponds to TRBD1 (6 bases). Germline CDR1 reads SGHNT; CDR2 reads YYREEE (reference sequence). This CDR3 is 17 amino acids long. Trimming cost V 0 bases and J 0 bases, with 15 bases left between them. CDR3 protein: CASSLAGQTTLNTEAFF. DNA for the CDR3: TGTGCCAGCAGCTTGGCCGGACAGACCACTTTGAACACTGAAGCTTTCTTT.

This chain joins TRBV27 and TRBJ1-2; TRBD1 might be the D (5 bases). Germline-derived CDR1 and CDR2 are MNHEY and SMNVEV (reference sequence). The V end was cut by 3 bases, the J end by 7 bases, with 15 bases between. CDR3 length: 14 residues. CDR3 amino acids: CASSFLEGMGGYTF. CDR3 bases: TGTGCCAGCAGTTTTTTGGAGGGGATGGGTGGCTACACCTTC.

This clone has only a few counts. Because the CDR3 is missing its conserved closing phenylalanine or tryptophan, this is likely a read error. This chain links TRBV11-3 with TRBJ1-6, with TRBD1 matching over 8 bases. The CDR3 has 14 residues. The V segment lost 5 bases and the J segment 5 bases; nucleotides outside the gene matches: 2. Germline V gene lookup returns CDR1 SGHNT and CDR2 YENEEA. CDR3 sequence reads: CASSRTGNNSPLHL. CDR3 DNA sequence: TGTGCCAGCAGCAGGACAGGGAATAATTCACCCCTCCACCTT.

J is TRBJ2-4 and V is TRBV6-1; D is possibly TRBD1 (6 bases). Germline V CDR1 and CDR2: MNHNS, SASEGT. The CDR3 covers 14 residues. Between the trimmed V and J ends, which lost 6 bases and 5 bases, there was a span of 14 bases. This CDR3 reads CASSAGTIENIQYF. The DNA for the CDR3 is TGTGCCAGCAGCGCCGGGACAATAGAAAACATTCAGTACTTC.

J is TRBJ2-1 and V is TRBV7-9; 9 bases agree with TRBD2. V trimming: 1 base; J trimming: 8 bases; junction bases outside the gene matches: 3. CDR1 is SEHNR and CDR2 is FQNEAQ in the germline V gene (reference sequence). The CDR3 is 14 residues long. The CDR3 region has the DNA TGTGCCAGCAGCTTAGGACTAGCGGAGGATGAGCAGTTCTTC. It translates to CASSLGLAEDEQFF.

V and J are TRBV30 and TRBJ2-2; the D is unclear. V shed 0 bases and J shed 5 bases, with 13 bases lying between them. Germline CDR1 GTSNPN, CDR2 SVGIG (reference sequence). The CDR3 contains 15 residues. The CDR3 protein is CAWSVLDISTGELFF. The CDR3 DNA reads as TGTGCCTGGAGTGTACTCGACATTTCGACCGGGGAGCTGTTTTTT.

The chain is built from TRBV7-2 and TRBJ1-1; no clear D gene. The V end was cut by 1 base, the J end by 0 bases, with 6 bases between. CDR3 length: 14 amino acids. Germline V gene lookup returns CDR1 SGHTA and CDR2 FQGNSA. The CDR3 spells CASSLGGVNTEAFF. DNA for the CDR3: TGTGCCAGCAGCTTAGGCGGGGTGAACACTGAAGCTTTCTTT. The full variable domain, rest sourced from reference TRBV7-2 and TRBJ1-1, is GAGVSQSPSNKVTEKGKDVELRCDPISGHTALYWYRQSLGQGLEFLIYFQGNSAPDKSGLPSDRFSAERTGGSVSTLTIQRTQQEDSAVYLCASSLGGVNTEAFFGQGTRLTVV.

The J gene is TRBJ1-1, the V gene TRBV6-5; possibly TRBD1 for D (5 bases). The germline CDR1 and CDR2 sequences are MNHEY and SVGAGI. The germline V and J ends were trimmed by 8 bases and 4 bases, with 17 bases remaining between them. The CDR3 extends over 14 amino acids. The CDR3 nucleotides read TGTGCCAGCCGGGGGTACGGGATTAGCACTGAAGCTTTCTTT. It specifies CASRGYGISTEAFF.

The chain carries TRBV19 and TRBJ2-1; TRBD2 agrees at 10 bases. The CDR3 totals 15 residues. The V and J ends lost 7 bases and 8 bases, in that order; junction bases with no gene match: 11. The V gene's germline CDR1 is LNHDA and CDR2 SQIVND (reference sequence). The CDR3 spells CASKVELAGLYEQFF. The CDR3, as DNA: TGTGCCAGTAAGGTGGAACTAGCGGGACTCTATGAGCAGTTCTTC.

A word on this clone: An end of the junction does not agree with germline; a read error may underlie this. The chain is built from TRBV7-7 and TRBJ2-2, with D perhaps matching TRBD2 (5 bases). Germline lookup yields CDR1 SSHAT and CDR2 FNYEAQ (reference sequence). This CDR3 region has 12 residues. CDR3 sequence: CASSLEVGELFF. The CDR3 DNA is TGTGCTAGCAGCTTGGAGGTCGGGGAGCTGTTTTTT.

This chain links TRBV7-2 with TRBJ2-3; 13 nucleotides match TRBD2. After removal of 4 bases from V and 7 bases from J, the junction contained 2 bases not matched to a gene. The CDR3 runs to 14 residues. CDR1 is SGHTA, CDR2 FQGNSA, per germline. CDR3 nucleotides: TGTGCCAGCAGCTCGACTAGCGGGAGGAATACGCAGTATTTT. This encodes CASSSTSGRNTQYF. The whole variable domain, remainder taken from reference TRBV7-2 and TRBJ2-3, is GAGVSQSPSNKVTEKGKDVELRCDPISGHTALYWYRQSLGQGLEFLIYFQGNSAPDKSGLPSDRFSAERTGGSVSTLTIQRTQQEDSAVYLCASSSTSGRNTQYFGPGTRLTVL.

This clone was seen a handful of times. The chain employs TRBV7-9 and TRBJ1-5; maybe TRBD1 (6 bases). V was pared by 6 bases and J by 7 bases, with 10 bases between. Germline CDR1 reads SEHNR; CDR2 reads FQNEAQ (reference sequence). This CDR3 spans 12 amino acids. The CDR3 sequence: CASSQDSQPQHF. The CDR3 region has the DNA TGTGCCAGCAGTCAGGACAGCCAGCCCCAGCATTTT.

This chain joins TRBV28 and TRBJ2-7, with D uncertain. The CDR3 covers 11 residues. Between the trimmed V and J ends, which lost 7 bases and 0 bases, there was a span of 4 bases. CDR1 is MDHEN, CDR2 SYDVKM, per germline. CDR3 sequence reads: CASTSSYEQYF. CDR3 DNA: TGTGCCAGCACCAGCTCCTACGAGCAGTACTTC.

The rearrangement joins TRBV5-4 to TRBJ2-1; tentatively, D is TRBD2 (6 bases). The V and J ends lost 1 base and 7 bases respectively, with 15 bases between them. The length of the CDR3 is 15 residues. CDR1 is SGHNT, CDR2 YYREEE, per germline (reference sequence). The CDR3 reads CASSLTRDLKNEQFF. The CDR3 DNA is TGTGCCAGCAGCTTGACGCGGGACCTTAAAAATGAGCAGTTCTTC.

The table lists this clone with a count of one. This sequence joins TRBV7-3 and TRBJ2-1; 7 nucleotides match TRBD1. CDR1 and CDR2 (germline): SGHTA, FQGTGA. With V trimmed by 4 bases and J by 4 bases, 10 bases remained unmatched. The CDR3 has 16 residues. The CDR3 bases are TGTGCCAGCAGCTCACAGGGGAACCGGAATTACAATGAGCAGTTCTTC. Translating gives CASSSQGNRNYNEQFF.

This rearrangement joins TRBV4-1 to TRBJ1-2, with D unresolved. The ends were cut back, 6 bases at V and 4 bases at J, with 18 bases in the middle. Germline V gene lookup returns CDR1 MGHRA and CDR2 YSYEKL. This CDR3 has 15 residues. Here the CDR3 DNA reads TGCGCCAGCAGTGTTTTGAACCCCAGCGGCTATGGCTACACCTTC. It translates to CASSVLNPSGYGYTF.

In its sample, this clone was seen once. CDR3 in DNA: TGTGCCAGCAGCACGGGACTCGACTACGAGCAGTACTTC. Translation gives CASSTGLDYEQYF. The genes are TRBV6-5 and TRBJ2-7; maybe TRBD2 (6 bases). This CDR3 has 13 residues. Germline CDR1 MNHEY, CDR2 SVGAGI. V lost 6 bases and J lost 3, with 12 bases in between.

This clone came up once. The gene calls are TRBV5-1 and TRBJ2-7, with D possibly TRBD2 on 5 matching bases. Trimming pared 2 bases from V and 6 bases from J, leaving 15 bases between. The CDR3 runs to 14 residues. Germline CDR1 is SGHRS and CDR2 is YFSETQ. The CDR3 region is CASSFDGDLFEQYF. CDR3 bases: TGCGCCAGCAGCTTCGACGGGGATCTCTTCGAGCAGTACTTC.

The chain links TRBV28 to TRBJ2-1; TRBD2 matches 8 bases. The length of the CDR3 is 16 residues. V trimming: 6 bases; J trimming: 12 bases; junction bases outside the gene matches: 19. CDR1 MDHEN and CDR2 SYDVKM come from the germline V gene. The CDR3 loop reads CASSQPSGGTGVWQFF. CDR3 DNA: TGTGCCAGCAGCCAACCCTCGGGGGGGACGGGCGTGTGGCAGTTCTTC.

The gene calls are TRBV21-1 and TRBJ2-5; the table names TRBD2, a call not compared with the DNA. TRBV21-1 is a pseudogene locus. The CDR3 runs 12 residues. CDR3 sequence (DNA): TGTGCCAGCCTAGCGGGAGGGGGGGAGCAGTACTTC. Amino acids: CASLAGGGEQYF.

This clone was observed once. The V call is TRBV6-6, the J call TRBJ2-3; 11 bases are shared with TRBD1. CDR1 and CDR2 (germline): MNHNY, SVGAGI (reference sequence). There are 15 residues in the CDR3. The J segment lost 5 bases and the V segment lost 4 bases, leaving 5 bases of the junction unmatched. This CDR3 reads CASSWGTGGKDTQYF. The CDR3 DNA reads TGTGCCAGCAGTTGGGGGACAGGGGGGAAAGATACGCAGTATTTT.

The chain combines TRBV7-6 with TRBJ2-7; 7 nucleotides line up with TRBD1. Germline V gene lookup returns CDR1 SGHVS and CDR2 FNYEAQ. The CDR3 sequence is 14 residues long. V was clipped by 1 base and J by 12 bases; unmatched bases: 12. The CDR3 loop reads CASSLEEYTGEWYF. CDR3 in DNA: TGTGCCAGCAGCTTAGAGGAGTACACAGGGGAGTGGTACTTC.

The V and J genes are TRBV30 and TRBJ2-2, with TRBD1 matching 7 bases. Germline V lookup: CDR1 GTSNPN, CDR2 SVGIG (reference sequence). The CDR3 runs to 16 residues. Unmatched junction bases numbered 10, after V lost 0 bases and J lost 6 bases. The CDR3 DNA is TGTGCCTGGAGTGTACGTCTCGATAGGGGGCCCGGGGAGCTGTTTTTT. It is translated as CAWSVRLDRGPGELFF.

The rearrangement uses TRBV7-2 and TRBJ2-7; TRBD1 is a possible D gene (5 bases). This CDR3 is built from 14 residues. Trimming took off 5 bases at V and 5 bases at J, with 16 bases between the two ends. Germline V CDR1 and CDR2: SGHTA, FQGNSA. The CDR3 sequence is CASSPTMGPNEQYF. Written as DNA, the CDR3 is TGTGCCAGCAGCCCCACCATGGGGCCGAACGAGCAGTACTTC.

This chain links TRBV18 with TRBJ2-1; D may be TRBD2 (5 bases). Germline loops: CDR1 KGHSH, CDR2 LQKENI. CDR3 size: 16 residues. The ends were cut back, 8 bases at V and 6 bases at J, with 23 bases in the middle. CDR3: CASGQRVGRGGNEQFF. DNA for the CDR3: TGTGCCAGCGGCCAAAGGGTAGGCCGGGGTGGCAATGAGCAGTTCTTC.

This rearrangement joins TRBV5-4 to TRBJ2-7; TRBD2 aligns across 12 bases. The CDR3 consists of 14 residues. Trimming cost V 4 bases and J 5 bases; bases outside gene matches: 4. Germline V gene lookup returns CDR1 SGHNT and CDR2 YYREEE (reference sequence). DNA for the CDR3: TGTGCCAGCAGCCCTAGCGGGAGGGGAAACGAGCAGTACTTC. The encoded protein is CASSPSGRGNEQYF.

This clone was detected a few times. DNA of the CDR3: TGTGCCAGCAGTCCGTACCCCGGGACTAGCTCCTACGAGCAGTACTTC. It translates to CASSPYPGTSSYEQYF. V is TRBV27 and J is TRBJ2-7; TRBD2 aligns across 8 bases. The germline gives CDR1 MNHEY, CDR2 SMNVEV (reference sequence). The length of the CDR3 is 16 residues. J was trimmed by 0 bases and V by 5 bases; bases with no gene match: 9.

This chain joins TRBV5-4 and TRBJ2-7; D not certain. V gave up 3 bases and J gave up 5 bases, with 18 bases separating them. The CDR3 is 15 amino acids. CDR1 is SGHNT, CDR2 YYREEE, per germline (reference sequence). CDR3 region: CASSSARVKLDEQYF. CDR3 nucleotides: TGTGCCAGCAGCTCCGCTAGAGTTAAGCTCGACGAGCAGTACTTC. The variable domain in full, with the rest retrieved from reference TRBV5-4 and TRBJ2-7, is ETGVTQSPTHLIKTRGQQVTLRCSSQSGHNTVSWYQQALGQGPQFIFQYYREEENGRGNFPPRFSGLQFPNYSSELNVNALELDDSALYLCASSSARVKLDEQYFGPGTRLTVT.

V is TRBV7-9 and J is TRBJ2-7; weak D call: TRBD1 (6 bases). From germline, CDR1 is SEHNR and CDR2 FQNEAQ (reference sequence). The CDR3 spans 16 residues. Trimming removed 4 bases from V and 2 bases from J, with 18 bases in between. The DNA for the CDR3 is TGTGCCAGCAGCTCCCAGACAGGAGCCCGGGCCTACGAGCAGTACTTC. Translation gives CASSSQTGARAYEQYF.